This TCR beta chain was captured by sequencing in a study of T cell repertoires in ileal Crohn's disease. Study observations and caveats: Compared with non-smokers, active smokers at surgery showed more clonal expansions. Endoscopic recurrence occurred in every patient whose clonality exceeded 26.8%.

Comments on this clone: What it recognizes is unknown. This sample also contains other DNA sequences that code for the same CDR3.

The repertoire was sequenced with immunoSEQ multiplex PCR; TCRdb's copy has only in-frame clones and lacks some. The table has 15,000 to 20,000 clones, around four fifths seen once. CDR1 and CDR2 from the germline V gene are SGHVS and FQNEAQ. The V and J ends lost 4 bases and 8 bases, in that order; junction bases with no gene match: 8. This CDR3 contains 16 residues. Specimen: ileal tissue. The receptor's source is an adult with Crohn's disease. The gene calls are TRBV7-8 and TRBJ1-6, with TRBD1 identical over 10 bases. The CDR3 DNA sequence: TGTGCCAGCAGCTCCGGGACAGGGGCAGATGATTCACCCCTCCACTTT. Its translation is CASSSGTGADDSPLHF.